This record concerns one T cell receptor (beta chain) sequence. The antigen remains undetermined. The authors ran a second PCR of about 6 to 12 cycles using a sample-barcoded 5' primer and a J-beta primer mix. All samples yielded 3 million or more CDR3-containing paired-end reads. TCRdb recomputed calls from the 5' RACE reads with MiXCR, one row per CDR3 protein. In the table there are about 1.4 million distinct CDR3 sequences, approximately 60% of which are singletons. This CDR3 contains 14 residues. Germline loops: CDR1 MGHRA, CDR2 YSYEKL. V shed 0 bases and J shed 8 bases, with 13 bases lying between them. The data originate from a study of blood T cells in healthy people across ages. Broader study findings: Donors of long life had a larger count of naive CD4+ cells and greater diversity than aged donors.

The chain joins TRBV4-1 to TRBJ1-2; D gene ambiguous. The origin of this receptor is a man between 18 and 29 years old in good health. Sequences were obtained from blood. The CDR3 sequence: CASSQEGSGGGYTF. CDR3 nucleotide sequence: TGCGCCAGCAGCCAAGAAGGGTCAGGTGGGGGCTACACCTTC.